The T cell receptor beta chain described here comes from a study of cytomegalovirus exposure and HLA in healthy donors. With regard to this clone: What it binds is unknown.

Researchers ran the PCR with 60 Vbeta and 13 Jbeta primers. Original handling: Roughly 11 million shared chains were among the 80 million or so unique TCR beta chains that a later analysis counted. Repertoires were generated with immunoSEQ multiplex PCR, while TCRdb's copy carries only in-frame clones and drops some. V and J calls and clone size are copied from that table; D and trimming were computed from the DNA. The sample holds some 75,000 clones. Study-level points and caveats: In vitro assays verified that a few CMV-associated chains recognized CMV antigens specifically. Some TCR beta chains (164 of them) were listed as cytomegalovirus-associated. In a later analysis, specific HLA alleles were associated with 15,000 to 20,000 TCR beta sequences at a 0.05 false discovery rate.

The CDR3 spans 13 residues. Trimming shortened V by 0 bases and J by 10 bases, and 12 bases separated the two germline ends. Germline lookup yields CDR1 LGHNA and CDR2 YSLEER. Specimen: PBMCs. This sequence was found in a man in his forties in good health and CMV-seronegative. The chain employs TRBV4-3 and TRBJ1-2, with D tentatively TRBD1 (5 bases). The CDR3, as DNA: TGCGCCAGCAGCCAAGATTTGGCCAGGGTCTACACCTTC. Its translation is CASSQDLARVYTF.